The T cell receptor (beta chain) described here comes from a study of blood T cell repertoires in COVID-19. The overall study: From T cells, B-cell-depleted T cells, or PBMCs came the material, which was cDNA or gDNA.

The germline CDR1 and CDR2 sequences are SGDLS and YYNGEE. With 0 bases removed from V and 4 bases from J, the gap between germline ends came to 11 bases. This CDR3 contains 15 residues. How the authors handled the data: It was from reference gene primer amplification that nucleated cell counts were estimated. Clones were sequenced by immunoSEQ multiplex PCR, and TCRdb holds only the in-frame ones, with some missing. V and J calls and clone size are those listed in that table; D and trimming were worked out from the DNA. The sample includes roughly 130,000 clones, roughly 84% of them seen just once. The V gene is TRBV9, the J gene TRBJ1-3; D call uncertain. This TCR derives from a woman aged 25-40 years who had recovered from COVID-19. The specimen was peripheral blood. The CDR3 region is CASSVGFTTGNTIYF. CDR3 in DNA: TGTGCCAGCAGCGTAGGATTCACAACGGGAAACACCATATATTTT.